What follows are 15 T cell receptor beta chains derived from one specimen sequenced in a study of T cell responses to AZD1222 COVID-19 vaccine. Method: immunoSEQ multiplex PCR; TCRdb's copy keeps in-frame clones and lacks some. This table holds more than 85,000 clones, more than 70% found once. The material sequenced was peripheral blood, taken on day 0 of AZD1222 vaccination. The receptors were gathered from an adult in good health.

This rearrangement joins TRBV7-2 to TRBJ2-3; tentatively, D is TRBD2 (5 bases). In germline, CDR1 is SGHTA, CDR2 FQGNSA. Trimming pared 5 bases from V and 5 bases from J, leaving 11 bases between. CDR3 length: 13 residues. Written as DNA, the CDR3 is TGTGCCAGCAGCCATGCGGCGGGAGATACGCAGTATTTT. The encoded protein is CASSHAAGDTQYF.

The rearrangement links TRBV5-5 to TRBJ1-3; TRBD1 might be the D (6 bases). Germline-derived CDR1 and CDR2 are SGHKS and YYEKEE (reference sequence). The CDR3 has 16 amino acids. V was cut by 1 base and J by 0 bases, with 11 bases left in between. The CDR3 nucleotides read TGTGCCAGCAGCTTGAACTCAGGGGCCTCTGGAAACACCATATATTTT. It codes for CASSLNSGASGNTIYF.

The chain has TRBV6-5 and TRBJ1-3; D remains ambiguous. V was clipped by 4 bases and J by 3 bases, with 7 bases between them. Germline V gives CDR1 MNHEY, CDR2 SVGAGI. The CDR3 has 13 residues. This chain's CDR3 is CASSLSGGNTIYF. Written as DNA, the CDR3 is TGTGCCAGCAGTTTGTCGGGTGGAAACACCATATATTTT.

DNA of the CDR3: TGCGCCAGCAGCTTGGTCGGGGGGGCCACCAAGCAGTTCTTC. The encoded protein is CASSLVGGATKQFF. The chain couples TRBV5-1 to TRBJ2-1; 8 positions agree with TRBD2. This CDR3 is built from 14 residues. CDR1 is SGHRS, CDR2 YFSETQ, per germline. After removal of 0 bases from V and 11 bases from J, the junction contained 7 bases not matched to a gene.

This chain uses TRBV28 with TRBJ1-5, with a weak D call TRBD1 (5 bases). The V gene lost 2 bases and the J gene lost 6 bases, with 23 bases spanning the gap. Germline-derived CDR1 and CDR2 are MDHEN and SYDVKM. This CDR3 is 18 amino acids long. The CDR3 is CASSLTYQGLMRGQPQHF. CDR3 in DNA: TGTGCCAGCAGTTTAACTTACCAGGGTTTAATGCGTGGTCAGCCCCAGCATTTT.

This chain joins TRBV29-1 and TRBJ1-1, with 7 positions matching TRBD1. The V and J ends lost 7 bases and 1 base, in that order; junction bases with no gene match: 6. In germline, CDR1 is SQVTM, CDR2 ANQGSEA. The CDR3 has 13 residues. In nucleotides, the CDR3 is TGCAGCGCACGACAGGGTCGGAACACTGAAGCTTTCTTT. It yields the protein CSARQGRNTEAFF.

This chain links TRBV3-1 (or the pseudogene TRBV3-2) with TRBJ1-2; TRBD1 agrees at 12 bases. In germline, CDR1 is LGHDT, CDR2 YNNKEL (reference sequence). This CDR3 contains 15 residues. V dropped 2 bases and J dropped 8; count of bases not matched to a gene: 6. The CDR3 loop reads CASSQRDRGQYGYTF. The CDR3 DNA reads TGTGCCAGCAGCCAAAGGGACAGGGGGCAGTACGGCTACACCTTC.

The chain has TRBV24-1 and TRBJ2-2; perhaps TRBD1 as D (6 bases). Germline CDR1 reads KGHDR; CDR2 reads SFDVKD. V lost 9 bases to trimming and J lost 6 bases, with 10 bases between them. The length of the CDR3 is 12 residues. The CDR3 here is CATSWGPGELFF. The CDR3, as DNA: TGTGCCACCTCATGGGGGCCCGGGGAGCTGTTTTTT.

The chain recombines TRBV7-8 with TRBJ2-1; 7 bases agree with TRBD1. The V gene's germline CDR1 is SGHVS and CDR2 FQNEAQ. CDR3 size: 14 residues. The V segment lost 5 bases and the J segment 6 bases; nucleotides outside the gene matches: 7. CDR3 region: CASSIRQGSNEQFF. CDR3 sequence (DNA): TGTGCCAGCAGCATTCGACAGGGTTCCAATGAGCAGTTCTTC.

The chain joins TRBV4-3 to TRBJ2-3; possibly TRBD1 or TRBD2 for D (6 bases each). The V and J ends lost 0 bases and 5 bases respectively, with 21 bases between them. Germline-derived CDR1 and CDR2 are LGHNA and YSLEER. This CDR3 spans 18 amino acids. The CDR3 loop reads CASSQDTPGALLGDTQYF. CDR3 DNA sequence: TGCGCCAGCAGCCAAGATACTCCGGGGGCCCTGTTAGGAGATACGCAGTATTTT.

The chain uses TRBV20-1 and TRBJ1-3; D call uncertain. CDR1 is DFQATT and CDR2 is SNEGSKA in the germline V gene (reference sequence). This CDR3 has 14 amino acids. V lost 3 bases, J lost 0 bases, and 9 bases lay in between. Written as DNA, the CDR3 is TGCAGTGCTAGTAACGGAAACTCTGGAAACACCATATATTTT. This codes for CSASNGNSGNTIYF.

The chain combines TRBV30 with TRBJ1-1, with TRBD1 as a possible D gene (5 bases). From germline, CDR1 is GTSNPN and CDR2 SVGIG (reference sequence). Between the trimmed V and J ends, which lost 4 bases and 0 bases, there was a span of 18 bases. This CDR3 is built from 16 residues. The CDR3 DNA follows: TGTGCCTGGATTAGGGACCCTACCCATATGAACACTGAAGCTTTCTTT. It is translated as CAWIRDPTHMNTEAFF.

The V call is TRBV20-1, the J call TRBJ2-7, with TRBD2 matching over 9 bases. Germline CDR1 and CDR2: DFQATT and SNEGSKA (reference sequence). This CDR3 spans 15 amino acids. V was clipped by 3 bases and J by 7 bases; unmatched bases: 13. The CDR3 DNA follows: TGCAGTGCTAGTGGCGGGACTAGCAGGAGAAGGGAGCAGTACTTC. It translates to CSASGGTSRRREQYF.

The sample holds one count of this clone. The V call is TRBV5-4, the J call TRBJ2-3; the D gene is possibly TRBD2 (6 bases). The ends were cut back, 0 bases at V and 3 bases at J, with 11 bases in the middle. CDR1 and CDR2 (germline): SGHNT, YYREEE (reference sequence). The CDR3 extends over 15 amino acids. The CDR3 DNA reads as TGTGCCAGCAGCTTGGAGGCGGGACGAACAGATACGCAGTATTTT. This encodes CASSLEAGRTDTQYF. Based on the CDR3 plus reference TRBV5-4 and TRBJ2-3, the full variable domain is ETGVTQSPTHLIKTRGQQVTLRCSSQSGHNTVSWYQQALGQGPQFIFQYYREEENGRGNFPPRFSGLQFPNYSSELNVNALELDDSALYLCASSLEAGRTDTQYFGPGTRLTVL.

The V and J genes are TRBV5-5 and TRBJ1-1; a weak D match, TRBD1 (5 bases). The CDR3 runs to 14 residues. Germline V lookup: CDR1 SGHKS, CDR2 YYEKEE (reference sequence). The ends were cut back, 4 bases at V and 5 bases at J, with 15 bases in the middle. The CDR3 spells CASSRTSEGTEAFF. The CDR3 DNA reads as TGTGCCAGCAGCCGGACATCGGAGGGTACTGAAGCTTTCTTT.